The rows below give T cell receptor beta chains drawn from one sample of a study of blood T cell repertoires in COVID-19. Clones were sequenced by immunoSEQ multiplex PCR, and TCRdb holds only the in-frame ones, with some missing. The table lists 150,000 to 200,000 clones, approximately 93% of them singletons. Specimen: peripheral blood. The receptors were sampled from a woman aged 60-70 years with COVID-19, enrolled during active disease. CDR3s include the opening cysteine and the closing phenylalanine or tryptophan. D genes are given only for firm matches. A row's size may be missing; if present it is once, few, many or a size class.

d_gene: TRBD2; abundance: .; j_gene: TRBJ2-1; v_gene: TRBV5-1; CDR3nt: TGCGCCAGCAGCTCGGTAGCGGGGGCATACAATGAGCAGTTCTTC; CDR3aa: CASSSVAGAYNEQFF
d_gene: .; abundance: .; j_gene: TRBJ2-7; v_gene: TRBV5-4; CDR3nt: TGTGCCAGCAGCAACCAGGGGTCCTACGAGCAGTACTTC; CDR3aa: CASSNQGSYEQYF
d_gene: .; abundance: once; j_gene: TRBJ1-2; v_gene: TRBV3-1/TRBV3-2; CDR3nt: TGTGCCAGCAGCCCCCCGGGGAGGCGAGGTGGCTACACCTTC; CDR3aa: CASSPPGRRGGYTF
d_gene: .; abundance: once; j_gene: TRBJ2-2; v_gene: TRBV7-9; CDR3nt: TGTGCCAGCAGAGCACCGGGGTTTACCGGGGAGCTGTTTTTT; CDR3aa: CASRAPGFTGELFF
d_gene: .; abundance: .; j_gene: TRBJ1-5; v_gene: TRBV7-9; CDR3nt: TGTGCCAGCAGCTCTGGAGTTAATAGCAATCAGCCCCAGCATTTT; CDR3aa: CASSSGVNSNQPQHF
d_gene: TRBD1; abundance: .; j_gene: TRBJ1-2; v_gene: TRBV7-2; CDR3nt: TGTGCCAGCAGCTATCGACAGGGTAGCTATGGCTACACCTTC; CDR3aa: CASSYRQGSYGYTF
d_gene: TRBD1; abundance: .; j_gene: TRBJ1-1; v_gene: TRBV18; CDR3nt: TGTGCCAGCTCACCACCGACAGGGGTACTCACTGAAGCTTTCTTT; CDR3aa: CASSPPTGVLTEAFF
d_gene: .; abundance: once; j_gene: TRBJ1-5; v_gene: TRBV18; CDR3nt: TGTGCCAGCTCAACCAGGGGCAATCAGCCCCAGCATTTT; CDR3aa: CASSTRGNQPQHF
d_gene: .; abundance: .; j_gene: TRBJ1-2; v_gene: TRBV19; CDR3nt: TGTGCCAGTAGTAGGGAAGACAGGACTGGGAGCTACACCTTC; CDR3aa: CASSREDRTGSYTF
d_gene: .; abundance: .; j_gene: TRBJ1-2; v_gene: TRBV27; CDR3nt: TGTGCCAGCAGACAGGGTAGGGACTATGGCTACACCTTC; CDR3aa: CASRQGRDYGYTF
d_gene: TRBD1; abundance: .; j_gene: TRBJ1-2; v_gene: TRBV6-1; CDR3nt: TGTGCCAGCAGTGATCCGACAGGGGGCGGAATCTATGGCTACACCTTC; CDR3aa: CASSDPTGGGIYGYTF
d_gene: .; abundance: .; j_gene: TRBJ1-2; v_gene: TRBV4-2; CDR3nt: TGTGCCAGCAGCCAAGAATTAAATAGTGGCTACACCTTC; CDR3aa: CASSQELNSGYTF
d_gene: .; abundance: .; j_gene: TRBJ1-4; v_gene: TRBV7-2; CDR3nt: TGTGCCAGCAGCTTCCGGGGGTGGAATGAAAAACTGTTTTTT; CDR3aa: CASSFRGWNEKLFF
d_gene: .; abundance: .; j_gene: TRBJ2-7; v_gene: TRBV6-2/TRBV6-3; CDR3nt: TGTGCCAGCACCCCCTGGCAGGGTTCCTACGAGCAGTACTTC; CDR3aa: CASTPWQGSYEQYF
d_gene: TRBD2; abundance: .; j_gene: TRBJ2-1; v_gene: TRBV24-1; CDR3nt: TGTGCCACCAGGGCCCCCGGGACTAGCGGGGTTATGCCCTCCTACAATGAGCAGTTCTTC; CDR3aa: CATRAPGTSGVMPSYNEQFF
d_gene: .; abundance: .; j_gene: TRBJ1-2; v_gene: TRBV11-2; CDR3nt: TGTGCCAGCAGCTCATGGGCGTACTATGGCTACACCTTC; CDR3aa: CASSSWAYYGYTF
d_gene: TRBD1; abundance: .; j_gene: TRBJ1-4; v_gene: TRBV9; CDR3nt: TGTGCCAGCAGCATCGGGACAGGGATTGAAAAACTGTTTTTT; CDR3aa: CASSIGTGIEKLFF
d_gene: .; abundance: .; j_gene: TRBJ1-2; v_gene: TRBV30; CDR3nt: TGTGCCTGGAGTGCTACCCGCTACAGTCATTATGGCTACACCTTC; CDR3aa: CAWSATRYSHYGYTF
d_gene: .; abundance: few; j_gene: TRBJ2-7; v_gene: TRBV14; CDR3nt: TGTGCCAGCAGCCAAGGTACAGTCCCCTACGAGCAGTACTTC; CDR3aa: CASSQGTVPYEQYF
d_gene: TRBD1; abundance: .; j_gene: TRBJ1-3; v_gene: TRBV6-5; CDR3nt: TGTGCCAGCAGCCGGACAGGGTTCGGAAACACCATATATTTT; CDR3aa: CASSRTGFGNTIYF
d_gene: TRBD2; abundance: once; j_gene: TRBJ2-7; v_gene: TRBV27; CDR3nt: TGTGCCAGCAGTTTAGGGAGGGGAGGCTCCTACGAGCAGTACTTC; CDR3aa: CASSLGRGGSYEQYF
d_gene: .; abundance: .; j_gene: TRBJ1-2; v_gene: TRBV5-4; CDR3nt: TGTGCCAGCAGCTCGACAGGCGAATTGGCCGGCTACACCTTC; CDR3aa: CASSSTGELAGYTF
d_gene: TRBD2; abundance: .; j_gene: TRBJ2-7; v_gene: TRBV12-5; CDR3nt: TGTGCTAGTGGTTTGAGAACTAGCGGAACCTACGAGCAGTACTTC; CDR3aa: CASGLRTSGTYEQYF
d_gene: .; abundance: .; j_gene: TRBJ1-3; v_gene: TRBV9; CDR3nt: TGTGCCAGCAGCCCTTGGGACGGCGGGAAGAGGGGAAACACCATATATTTT; CDR3aa: CASSPWDGGKRGNTIYF
d_gene: .; abundance: .; j_gene: TRBJ1-5; v_gene: TRBV14; CDR3nt: TGTGCCAGCAGCCATAATCATCAGCCCCAGCATTTT; CDR3aa: CASSHNHQPQHF
d_gene: .; abundance: once; j_gene: TRBJ1-5; v_gene: TRBV19; CDR3nt: TGTGCCAGTAGTGACAGGTTCAATCAGCCCCAGCATTTT; CDR3aa: CASSDRFNQPQHF
d_gene: TRBD1; abundance: once; j_gene: TRBJ1-1; v_gene: TRBV19; CDR3nt: TGTGCCAGTAGTATTCCTACAGGGGCGCCCGACACTGAAGCTTTCTTT; CDR3aa: CASSIPTGAPDTEAFF
d_gene: TRBD2; abundance: once; j_gene: TRBJ2-1; v_gene: TRBV3-1/TRBV3-2; CDR3nt: TGTGCCAGCAGCCAAGAGAGGTTGCGAGCGGGGGATGACTCGCACGATGAGCAGTTCTTC; CDR3aa: CASSQERLRAGDDSHDEQFF
d_gene: .; abundance: once; j_gene: TRBJ2-5; v_gene: TRBV3-1/TRBV3-2; CDR3nt: TGTGCCAGCAGCCAAGTTCAGCGGCAAGAGACCCAGTACTTC; CDR3aa: CASSQVQRQETQYF
d_gene: TRBD2; abundance: .; j_gene: TRBJ2-4; v_gene: TRBV19; CDR3nt: TGTGCCAGTAGTATAACTAGCGGGGGGGCCAAAAACATTCAGTACTTC; CDR3aa: CASSITSGGAKNIQYF
d_gene: .; abundance: .; j_gene: TRBJ2-1; v_gene: TRBV21-1; CDR3nt: TGTGCCAGCAGCATATACCGGAATGGGGGGTCCTCCTACAATGAGCAGTTCTTC; CDR3aa: CASSIYRNGGSSYNEQFF
d_gene: TRBD1; abundance: .; j_gene: TRBJ2-7; v_gene: TRBV2; CDR3nt: TGTGCCAGCAGTGAAGGGTCGTCACAGGGGATCGTCTACGAGCAGTACTTC; CDR3aa: CASSEGSSQGIVYEQYF
d_gene: TRBD1; abundance: .; j_gene: TRBJ1-5; v_gene: TRBV19; CDR3nt: TGTGCCAGTAGTATAGATGTGGGACAGAATCAGCCCCAGCATTTT; CDR3aa: CASSIDVGQNQPQHF
d_gene: .; abundance: once; j_gene: TRBJ2-1; v_gene: TRBV7-9; CDR3nt: TGTGCCAGCAGCGACTCACAGGTTTGGACCGACAATGAGCAGTTCTTC; CDR3aa: CASSDSQVWTDNEQFF
d_gene: .; abundance: .; j_gene: TRBJ2-7; v_gene: TRBV27; CDR3nt: TGTGCCAGCAGTTCGCAGGGCTCCTACGAGCAGTACTTC; CDR3aa: CASSSQGSYEQYF
d_gene: .; abundance: .; j_gene: TRBJ1-2; v_gene: TRBV4-2; CDR3nt: TGTGCCAGCAGCCAAGCGAGTCTGCTGGGGGCTAGTGGCTACACCTTC; CDR3aa: CASSQASLLGASGYTF
d_gene: TRBD1; abundance: .; j_gene: TRBJ1-5; v_gene: TRBV7-6; CDR3nt: TGTGCCAGCAGCTTAGGGACAGGGGGGTCGAATCAGCCCCAGCATTTT; CDR3aa: CASSLGTGGSNQPQHF
d_gene: TRBD1; abundance: .; j_gene: TRBJ1-5; v_gene: TRBV13; CDR3nt: TGTGCCAGCAGCGGAGGGACAGGGCGCAATCAGCCCCAGCATTTT; CDR3aa: CASSGGTGRNQPQHF
d_gene: TRBD2; abundance: .; j_gene: TRBJ2-3; v_gene: TRBV18; CDR3nt: TGTGCCAGCTCACCAAGCCTAGCGGGAGGGGGTACGCAGTATTTT; CDR3aa: CASSPSLAGGGTQYF
d_gene: .; abundance: .; j_gene: TRBJ2-5; v_gene: TRBV5-1; CDR3nt: TGCGCCAGCAGCTTGGTTCGGGGGATGAACCAAGAGACCCAGTACTTC; CDR3aa: CASSLVRGMNQETQYF
d_gene: .; abundance: .; j_gene: TRBJ1-3; v_gene: TRBV7-3; CDR3nt: TGTGCCAGCAGCTTCCGCTTTGGGGAGGGAAACACCATATATTTT; CDR3aa: CASSFRFGEGNTIYF
d_gene: .; abundance: .; j_gene: TRBJ1-1; v_gene: TRBV7-2; CDR3nt: TGTGCCAGCACCCAGGCCTCAGGGGCGGACACTGAAGCTTTCTTT; CDR3aa: CASTQASGADTEAFF
d_gene: .; abundance: .; j_gene: TRBJ1-3; v_gene: TRBV7-2; CDR3nt: TGTGCCAGCAGCCCCGCCCCAGAGGAAAACACCATATATTTT; CDR3aa: CASSPAPEENTIYF
d_gene: TRBD2; abundance: .; j_gene: TRBJ2-3; v_gene: TRBV7-2; CDR3nt: TGTGCCAGCAGCCCGCGGGGGGGCCCGACAGATACGCAGTATTTT; CDR3aa: CASSPRGGPTDTQYF
d_gene: .; abundance: few; j_gene: TRBJ1-2; v_gene: TRBV4-1; CDR3nt: TGCGCCAGCAGCCAAGAGGTGGTGAGGTCCTATGGCTACACCTTC; CDR3aa: CASSQEVVRSYGYTF
d_gene: TRBD1; abundance: .; j_gene: TRBJ1-2; v_gene: TRBV13; CDR3nt: TGTGCCAGCAGTTCGGGGTACAGGGGGAACTATGGCTACACCTTC; CDR3aa: CASSSGYRGNYGYTF
d_gene: TRBD1; abundance: .; j_gene: TRBJ1-2; v_gene: TRBV9; CDR3nt: TGTGCCAGCAGCGGCGGACAGGGGGACTATGGCTACACCTTC; CDR3aa: CASSGGQGDYGYTF
d_gene: .; abundance: .; j_gene: TRBJ1-1; v_gene: TRBV9; CDR3nt: TGTGCCAGCAGCCTCCCCCCTTTCTTT; CDR3aa: CASSLPPFF
d_gene: .; abundance: .; j_gene: TRBJ2-7; v_gene: TRBV19; CDR3nt: TGTGCCAGCAGTTCGCTCGGGGGAGTTTACTACGAGCAGTACTTC; CDR3aa: CASSSLGGVYYEQYF
d_gene: TRBD1; abundance: once; j_gene: TRBJ1-2; v_gene: TRBV5-8; CDR3nt: TGTGCCAGCAACAAGGGACAGTCCGTGGGGAACTATGGCTACACCTTC; CDR3aa: CASNKGQSVGNYGYTF
d_gene: TRBD1; abundance: .; j_gene: TRBJ1-2; v_gene: TRBV24-1; CDR3nt: TGTGCCACCAGTCCATCCCCCTCACAGGGGGTGATGCGCGGCTACACCTTC; CDR3aa: CATSPSPSQGVMRGYTF
d_gene: TRBD1; abundance: few; j_gene: TRBJ2-7; v_gene: TRBV18; CDR3nt: TGTGCCAGCTCACCAGGGACAGGGTTCTCGTACGAGCAGTACTTC; CDR3aa: CASSPGTGFSYEQYF
d_gene: .; abundance: few; j_gene: TRBJ2-2; v_gene: TRBV7-3; CDR3nt: TGTGCCAGCAGCTTAAAGTCCGGGGGCACCGGGGAGCTGTTTTTT; CDR3aa: CASSLKSGGTGELFF
d_gene: TRBD1; abundance: .; j_gene: TRBJ1-6; v_gene: TRBV9; CDR3nt: TGTGCCAGCAGCGAGACAGGGGTGGAGAATTCACCCCTCCACTTT; CDR3aa: CASSETGVENSPLHF
d_gene: TRBD2; abundance: .; j_gene: TRBJ2-5; v_gene: TRBV19; CDR3nt: TGTGCCAGTAGTATAGGGACTAGCGGCACTCCCACAGAGACCCAGTACTTC; CDR3aa: CASSIGTSGTPTETQYF